The entry below describes one T cell receptor beta chain. Trimming took 4 bases from V and 7 from J, leaving 20 bases between them. Germline loops: CDR1 SGHAT, CDR2 FQNNGV. The CDR3 is made up of 16 amino acids. This specimen belongs to a study of OX40 agonist ivuxolimab in advanced cancers. The protocol was immunoSEQ multiplex PCR, while the TCRdb copy is restricted to in-frame clones and leaves out a portion. The table shows around 66,000 clones, with 80% to 85% occurring only once. The receptor was derived from an adult with an advanced solid tumor such as melanoma, head and neck, liver or kidney cancer. This sample comprised CD4+ or CD8+ T cells sorted from blood, obtained in a trial of the OX40 agonist ivuxolimab. The V gene is TRBV11-2, the J gene TRBJ2-1, with D perhaps being TRBD1 or TRBD2 (5 bases each). Here the CDR3 DNA reads TGTGCCAGCAGCTCCATCCGGGGCCCCCTAGGGAATGAGCAGTTCTTC. Translating gives CASSSIRGPLGNEQFF.